What follows are 7 T cell receptor beta chains derived from one specimen sequenced in a study of regulatory T cells in long-lasting Graves disease. For TCR beta, libraries came from iRepertoire HTBI primers and Arm-PCR of CDR3 regions. TCRdb ran MiXCR on the multiplex PCR reads and lists one entry per CDR3 protein. The table records about 500,000 distinct CDR3 sequences, 15% to 20% of them present only once. Noted time point: newly diagnosed GD, antithyroid drugs for less than 3 months. From RNA extracted from PBMCs, the TCR library was made. The same sample was also studied in work on T cells in Graves' hyperthyroidism and ophthalmopathy.

Material: peripheral blood mononuclear cells (PBMCs), obtained at new diagnosis, from a patient treated with antithyroid drugs. The receptors shown here come from a man in his forties or fifties with Graves disease.

The table lists this clonotype with many counts. V gene TRBV7-8 combines with J gene TRBJ2-1; D is unresolved. This CDR3 is 16 amino acids long. V was pared by 5 bases and J by 1 base, with 15 bases between. CDR1 and CDR2 (germline): SGHVS, FQNEAQ. The CDR3 region is CASSAIPGPSYNEQFF. The CDR3 DNA reads TGTGCCAGCAGCGCGATTCCGGGCCCATCCTACAATGAGCAGTTCTTC.

Remarks on this clonotype: This may be a read error: a much more frequent sequence differs by one nucleotide. The gene calls are TRBV18 and TRBJ2-7, with unresolved D. Germline CDR1 reads KGHSH; CDR2 reads LQKENI. The CDR3 is 14 residues long. With 0 bases removed from V and 4 bases from J, the gap between germline ends came to 10 bases. Here the CDR3 reads CASSPPSYIYEQYF. For the CDR3, the DNA is TGTGCCAGCTCACCACCTTCTTACATTTACGAGCAGTACTTC.

This clonotype was recorded a few times. The chain links TRBV6-2 or TRBV6-3 to TRBJ2-1; maybe TRBD2 (5 bases). The CDR3 extends over 14 amino acids. Looked up from germline, CDR1 is MNHEY and CDR2 is SVGEGT. Trimming stripped 5 bases from V and 4 bases from J, with 12 bases between. CDR3 nucleotide sequence: TGTGCCAGCAGTGAGGACTTTCCATACAATGAGCAGTTCTTC. This encodes CASSEDFPYNEQFF.

This clonotype was found many times. The chain combines TRBV28 with TRBJ2-5; 7 bases agree with TRBD2. From germline, CDR1 is MDHEN and CDR2 SYDVKM. The CDR3 loop spans 16 amino acids. The V segment lost 5 bases and the J segment 2 bases; nucleotides outside the gene matches: 11. The CDR3 DNA is TGTGCCAGCAGTCCCCTCGGACTAGGTCGGCAAGAGACCCAGTACTTC. This encodes CASSPLGLGRQETQYF.

This clonotype was seen more than once but under ten times. The chain has TRBV6-1 and TRBJ2-1; D is unclear. From germline, CDR1 is MNHNS and CDR2 SASEGT. V was shortened by 3 bases and J by 9 bases, with 15 bases between the two germline ends. This CDR3 region has 14 residues. The CDR3 sequence is CASSDPPNSVEQFF. CDR3 in DNA: TGTGCCAGCAGTGACCCCCCCAACAGCGTTGAGCAGTTCTTC.

The J gene is TRBJ2-7, the V gene TRBV15; 7 bases agree with TRBD1. With 2 bases clipped from V and 2 bases from J, the junction kept 3 bases outside the gene matches. Germline CDR1 and CDR2: LNHNV and YYDKDF (reference sequence). This CDR3 comprises 14 residues. The CDR3 spells CATSRLGQPYEQYF. The CDR3 DNA follows: TGTGCCACCAGCAGACTGGGACAGCCCTACGAGCAGTACTTC. Supplemented by reference TRBV15 and TRBJ2-7, the full variable domain reads DAMVIQNPRYQVTQFGKPVTLSCSQTLNHNVMYWYQQKSSQAPKLLFHYYDKDFNNEADTPDNFQSRRPNTSFCFLDIRSPGLGDTAMYLCATSRLGQPYEQYFGPGTRLTVT.

This clonotype has a count of ten or more. The chain couples TRBV28 to TRBJ2-7; 8 bases fit TRBD2. V was clipped by 3 bases and J by 3 bases; unmatched bases: 1. The germline V gene has CDR1 MDHEN and CDR2 SYDVKM. The CDR3 extends over 13 amino acids. CDR3 residues: CASSLSGGYEQYF. The CDR3 DNA reads TGTGCCAGCAGTTTGAGCGGGGGCTACGAGCAGTACTTC. Full variable domain (remainder filled in from reference TRBV28 and TRBJ2-7): DVKVTQSSRYLVKRTGEKVFLECVQDMDHENMFWYRQDPGLGLRLIYFSYDVKMKEKGDIPEGYSVSREKKERFSLILESASTNQTSMYLCASSLSGGYEQYFGPGTRLTVT.